This T cell receptor beta chain originates from a study of blood T cell repertoires in COVID-19. CDR1 and CDR2 from the germline V gene are MNHEY and SVGAGI. The CDR3 spans 15 residues. Trimming stripped 2 bases from V and 1 base from J, with 12 bases between. TCRdb's copy holds only in-frame clones and misses some; the assay was immunoSEQ multiplex PCR. Among about 39,000 clones listed, 70% to 80% were seen once. The sample taken for sequencing was peripheral blood. The J gene is TRBJ2-7, the V gene TRBV6-5, with D possibly TRBD1 on 5 matching bases. The TCR was taken from a man in his sixties or seventies with acute or convalescent COVID-19. The CDR3 bases are TGTGCCAGCAGTTACGGGCCAGCAGGGTCCTACGAGCAGTACTTC. This sequence encodes CASSYGPAGSYEQYF.